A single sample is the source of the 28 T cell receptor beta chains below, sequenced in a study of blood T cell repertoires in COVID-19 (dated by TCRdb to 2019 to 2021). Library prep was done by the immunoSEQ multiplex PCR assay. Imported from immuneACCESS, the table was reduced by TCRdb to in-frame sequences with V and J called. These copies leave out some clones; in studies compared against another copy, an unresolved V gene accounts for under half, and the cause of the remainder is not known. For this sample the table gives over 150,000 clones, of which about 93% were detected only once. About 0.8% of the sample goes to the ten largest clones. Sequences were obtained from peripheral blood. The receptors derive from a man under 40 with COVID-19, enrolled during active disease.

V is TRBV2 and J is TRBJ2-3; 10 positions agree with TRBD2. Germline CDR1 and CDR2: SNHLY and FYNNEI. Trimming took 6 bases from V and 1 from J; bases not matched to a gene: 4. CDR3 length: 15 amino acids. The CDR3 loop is CASSIGLAGTDTQYF. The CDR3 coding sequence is TGTGCCAGCAGCATAGGACTAGCGGGCACAGATACGCAGTATTTT.

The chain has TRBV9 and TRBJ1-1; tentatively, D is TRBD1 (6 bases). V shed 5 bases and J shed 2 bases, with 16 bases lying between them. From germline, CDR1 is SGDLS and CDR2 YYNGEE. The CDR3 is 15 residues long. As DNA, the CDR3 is TGTGCCAGCAGTGAGGGGGTGTCGTATAACACTGAAGCTTTCTTT. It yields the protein CASSEGVSYNTEAFF.

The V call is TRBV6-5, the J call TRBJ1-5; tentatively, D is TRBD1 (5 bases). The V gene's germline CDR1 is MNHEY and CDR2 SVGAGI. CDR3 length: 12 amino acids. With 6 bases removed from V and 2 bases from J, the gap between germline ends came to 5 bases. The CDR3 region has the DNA TGTGCCAGCAGACAGGGCAATCAGCCCCAGCATTTT. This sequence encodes CASRQGNQPQHF.

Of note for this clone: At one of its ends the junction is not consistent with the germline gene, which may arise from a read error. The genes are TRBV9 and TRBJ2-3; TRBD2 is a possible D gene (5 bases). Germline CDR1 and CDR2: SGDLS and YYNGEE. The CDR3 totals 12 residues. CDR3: CASRGSTDTQYF. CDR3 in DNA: TGTGCCAGCAGGGGGAGCACGGATACGCAGTATTTT.

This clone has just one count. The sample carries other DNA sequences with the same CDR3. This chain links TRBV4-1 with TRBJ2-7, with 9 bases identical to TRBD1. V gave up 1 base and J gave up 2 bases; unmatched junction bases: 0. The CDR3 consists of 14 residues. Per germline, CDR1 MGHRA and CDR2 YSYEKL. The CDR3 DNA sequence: TGCGCCAGCAGCCAAGGACAGGGGGCCTACGAGCAGTACTTC. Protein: CASSQGQGAYEQYF.

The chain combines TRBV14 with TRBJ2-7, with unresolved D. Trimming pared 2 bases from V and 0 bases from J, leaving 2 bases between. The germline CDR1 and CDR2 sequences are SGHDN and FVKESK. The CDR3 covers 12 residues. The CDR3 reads CASSQLSYEQYF. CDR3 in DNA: TGTGCCAGCAGCCAACTCTCCTACGAGCAGTACTTC.

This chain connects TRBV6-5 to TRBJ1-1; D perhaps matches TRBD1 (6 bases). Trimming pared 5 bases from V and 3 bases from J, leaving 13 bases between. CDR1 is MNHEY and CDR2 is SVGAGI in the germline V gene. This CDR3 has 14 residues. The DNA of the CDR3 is TGTGCCAGCAGTACACAGGGTCGCGACACTGAAGCTTTCTTT. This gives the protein CASSTQGRDTEAFF.

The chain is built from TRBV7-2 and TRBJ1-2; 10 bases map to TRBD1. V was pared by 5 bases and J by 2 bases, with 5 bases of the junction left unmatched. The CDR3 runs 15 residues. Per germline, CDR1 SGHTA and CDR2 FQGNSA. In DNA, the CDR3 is TGTGCCAGCAGCCCAACGGGACAGGGGAACTATGGCTACACCTTC. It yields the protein CASSPTGQGNYGYTF.

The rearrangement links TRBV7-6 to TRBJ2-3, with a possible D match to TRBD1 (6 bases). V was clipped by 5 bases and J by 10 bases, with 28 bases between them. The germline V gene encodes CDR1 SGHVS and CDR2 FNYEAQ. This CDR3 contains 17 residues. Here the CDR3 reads CASSPRPGQTYKEAQYF. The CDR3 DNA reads TGTGCCAGCAGCCCTCGACCGGGACAAACGTATAAGGAGGCGCAGTATTTT.

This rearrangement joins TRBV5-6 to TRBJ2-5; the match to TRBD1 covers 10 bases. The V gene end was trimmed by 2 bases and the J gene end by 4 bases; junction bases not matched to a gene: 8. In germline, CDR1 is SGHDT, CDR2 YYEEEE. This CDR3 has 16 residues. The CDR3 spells CASSFGTGAVGETQYF. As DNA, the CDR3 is TGTGCCAGCAGCTTCGGGACAGGGGCAGTGGGAGAGACCCAGTACTTC.

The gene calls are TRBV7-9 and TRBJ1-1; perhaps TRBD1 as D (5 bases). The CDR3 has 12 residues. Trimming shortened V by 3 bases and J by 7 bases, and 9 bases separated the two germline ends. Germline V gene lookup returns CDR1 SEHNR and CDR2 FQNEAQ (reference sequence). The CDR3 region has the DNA TGTGCCAGCAGCTTCGCGGGGGTTGAAGCTTTCTTT. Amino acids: CASSFAGVEAFF.

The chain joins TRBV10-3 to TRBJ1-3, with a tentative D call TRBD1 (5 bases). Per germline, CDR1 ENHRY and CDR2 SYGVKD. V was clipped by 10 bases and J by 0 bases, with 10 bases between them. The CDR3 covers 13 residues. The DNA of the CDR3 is TGTGCCACCGCAGGGTCCTCTGGAAACACCATATATTTT. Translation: CATAGSSGNTIYF.

CDR3 region: CASSLLAGGTDTQYF. In DNA, the CDR3 is TGTGCCAGCAGCTTGCTAGCGGGGGGTACAGATACGCAGTATTTT. The chain links TRBV5-5 to TRBJ2-3, with 11 bases identical to TRBD2. V dropped 1 base and J dropped 3; count of bases not matched to a gene: 1. Germline V lookup: CDR1 SGHKS, CDR2 YYEKEE (reference sequence). CDR3 size: 15 residues.

CDR3 loop: CASSQRTNRLAGGPGETQYF. The CDR3 nucleotides are TGTGCCAGCAGCCAACGAACGAACCGACTAGCGGGGGGTCCGGGAGAGACCCAGTACTTC. The V and J genes are TRBV4-2 and TRBJ2-5, with TRBD2 matching over 13 bases. The V gene's germline CDR1 is LGHNA and CDR2 YNFKEQ. CDR3 size: 20 residues. J gave up 4 bases and V 2 bases, and 16 bases lay outside the gene matches.

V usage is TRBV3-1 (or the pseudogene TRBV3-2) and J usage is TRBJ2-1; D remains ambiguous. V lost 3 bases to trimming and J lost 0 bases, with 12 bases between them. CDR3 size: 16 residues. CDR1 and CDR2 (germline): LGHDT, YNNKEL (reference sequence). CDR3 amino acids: CASSHPDRSSYNEQFF. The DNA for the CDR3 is TGTGCCAGCAGCCACCCTGACCGGAGCTCCTACAATGAGCAGTTCTTC.

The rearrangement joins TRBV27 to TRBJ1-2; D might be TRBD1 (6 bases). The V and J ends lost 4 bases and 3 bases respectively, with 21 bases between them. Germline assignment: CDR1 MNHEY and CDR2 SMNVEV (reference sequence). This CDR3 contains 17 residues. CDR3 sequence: CASSWTVDDTGHYGYTF. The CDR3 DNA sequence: TGTGCCAGCAGTTGGACAGTCGACGACACCGGACACTATGGCTACACCTTC.

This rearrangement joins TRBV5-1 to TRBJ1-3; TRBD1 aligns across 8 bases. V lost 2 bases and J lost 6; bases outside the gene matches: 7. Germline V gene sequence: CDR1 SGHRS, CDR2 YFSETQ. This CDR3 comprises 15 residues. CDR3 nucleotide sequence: TGCGCCAGCAGCTTACCGGGACAGGCGGAAAACACCATATATTTT. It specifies CASSLPGQAENTIYF.

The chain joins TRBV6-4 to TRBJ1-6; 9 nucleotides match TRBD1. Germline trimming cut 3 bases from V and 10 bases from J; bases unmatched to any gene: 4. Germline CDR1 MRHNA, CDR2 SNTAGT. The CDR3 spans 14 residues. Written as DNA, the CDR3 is TGTGCCAGCAGTGAGGACAGGGGCGGGTCACCCCTCCACTTT. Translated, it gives CASSEDRGGSPLHF.

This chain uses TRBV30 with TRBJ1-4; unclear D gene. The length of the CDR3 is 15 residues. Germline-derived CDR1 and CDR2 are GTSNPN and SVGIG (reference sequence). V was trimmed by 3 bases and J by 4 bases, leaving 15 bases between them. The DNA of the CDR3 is TGTGCCTGGAGCGCCGCCTTAGGGAGTAATGAAAAACTGTTTTTT. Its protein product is CAWSAALGSNEKLFF.

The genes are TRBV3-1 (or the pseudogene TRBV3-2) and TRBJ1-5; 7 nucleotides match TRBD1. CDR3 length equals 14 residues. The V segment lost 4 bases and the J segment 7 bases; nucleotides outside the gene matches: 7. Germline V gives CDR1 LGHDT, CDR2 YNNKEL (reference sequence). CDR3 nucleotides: TGTGCCAGCAGCCTAGGGACAGCGGGCCAGCCCCAGCATTTT. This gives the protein CASSLGTAGQPQHF.

The CDR3 here is CASSPGGLEAFF. The CDR3 bases are TGTGCCAGCTCACCGGGCGGGCTTGAAGCTTTCTTT. The chain recombines TRBV18 with TRBJ1-1, with D uncertain. CDR3 length equals 12 residues. Trimming removed 3 bases at V and 7 bases at J, with 9 bases between. From germline, CDR1 is KGHSH and CDR2 LQKENI.

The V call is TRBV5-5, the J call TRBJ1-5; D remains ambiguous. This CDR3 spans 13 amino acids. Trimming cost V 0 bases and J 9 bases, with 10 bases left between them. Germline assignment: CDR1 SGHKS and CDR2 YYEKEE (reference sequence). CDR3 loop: CASSLEVRGPQHF. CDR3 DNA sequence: TGTGCCAGCAGCTTGGAAGTAAGAGGGCCCCAGCATTTT.

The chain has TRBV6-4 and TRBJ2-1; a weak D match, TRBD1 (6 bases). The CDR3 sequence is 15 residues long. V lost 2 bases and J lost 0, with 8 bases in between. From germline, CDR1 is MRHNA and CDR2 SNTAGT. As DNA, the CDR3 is TGTGCCAGCAGTGACGGACAGAGCTCCTACAATGAGCAGTTCTTC. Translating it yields CASSDGQSSYNEQFF.

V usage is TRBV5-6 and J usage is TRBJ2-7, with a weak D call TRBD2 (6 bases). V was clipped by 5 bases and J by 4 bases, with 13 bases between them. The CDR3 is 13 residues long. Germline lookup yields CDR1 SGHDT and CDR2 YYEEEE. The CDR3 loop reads CASSHPRGYEQYF. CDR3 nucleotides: TGTGCCAGCAGTCATCCCCGGGGGTACGAGCAGTACTTC.

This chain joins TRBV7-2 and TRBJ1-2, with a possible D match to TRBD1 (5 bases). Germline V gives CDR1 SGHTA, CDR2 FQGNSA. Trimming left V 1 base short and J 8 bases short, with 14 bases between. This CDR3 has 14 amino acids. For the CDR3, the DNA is TGTGCCAGCAGCTTAGAGGCCAGGGTGCGGGGCTACACCTTC. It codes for CASSLEARVRGYTF. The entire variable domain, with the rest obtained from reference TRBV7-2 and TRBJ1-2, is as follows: GAGVSQSPSNKVTEKGKDVELRCDPISGHTALYWYRQSLGQGLEFLIYFQGNSAPDKSGLPSDRFSAERTGGSVSTLTIQRTQQEDSAVYLCASSLEARVRGYTFGSGTRLTVV.

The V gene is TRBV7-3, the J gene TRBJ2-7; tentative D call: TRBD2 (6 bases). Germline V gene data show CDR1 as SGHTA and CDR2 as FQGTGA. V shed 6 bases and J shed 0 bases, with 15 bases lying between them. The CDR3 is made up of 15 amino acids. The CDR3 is CASRYYGGDSYEQYF. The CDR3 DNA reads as TGTGCCAGCAGGTACTACGGGGGAGACTCCTACGAGCAGTACTTC.

In DNA, the CDR3 is TGTGCCAGCAGTGGCGGGTCGTGGTATGGCTACACCTTC. Translating gives CASSGGSWYGYTF. The chain uses TRBV2 and TRBJ1-2; no firm D call. V was clipped by 4 bases and J by 5 bases, with 11 bases between them. The CDR3 contains 13 residues. Germline V gene sequence: CDR1 SNHLY, CDR2 FYNNEI.

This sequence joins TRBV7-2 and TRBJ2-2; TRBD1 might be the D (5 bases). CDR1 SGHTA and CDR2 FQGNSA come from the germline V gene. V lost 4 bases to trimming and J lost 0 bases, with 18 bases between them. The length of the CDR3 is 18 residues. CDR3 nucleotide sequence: TGTGCCAGCAGCTACTTGGGGCGCCCAAGACCGAACACCGGGGAGCTGTTTTTT. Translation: CASSYLGRPRPNTGELFF.